These T cell receptor beta chains were read from a single sample in a study of T cells in Graves' hyperthyroidism and ophthalmopathy. TCRdb called the multiplex PCR reads again in MiXCR, with one record for every CDR3 protein. The table lists 390,000 or so distinct CDR3 sequences, about 15% of them singletons. Sequenced material: blood. These receptors all stem from a man younger than 35 with Graves' ophthalmopathy. Each CDR3 is given with its conserved first and last residue. A D gene is named only where the DNA matches it firmly. Some rows have no size entry. The others give once, few or many, or a class for an expanded clone.

clone_size: many; cdr3_length: 16; d_call: .; j_call: TRBJ1-5; v_call: TRBV4-1; cdr3_nt: TGCGCCAGCAGCCAACCTCCGACAGGAGACAATCAGCCCCAGCATTTT; cdr3_aa: CASSQPPTGDNQPQHF
clone_size: many; cdr3_length: 13; d_call: .; j_call: TRBJ2-7; v_call: TRBV28; cdr3_nt: TGTGCCAGCAGTTTTGGGGAGCTCATCGAGCAGTACTTC; cdr3_aa: CASSFGELIEQYF
clone_size: .; cdr3_length: 17; d_call: TRBD2; j_call: TRBJ2-3; v_call: TRBV10-1; cdr3_nt: TGCGCCAGCAGTCGACTAGCGGGGGGGCGGGGCACAGATACGCAGTATTTT; cdr3_aa: CASSRLAGGRGTDTQYF
clone_size: .; cdr3_length: 17; d_call: TRBD1; j_call: TRBJ2-2; v_call: TRBV6-1; cdr3_nt: TGTGCCAGCACCCCCCGGACAGGGTGGTCGAACACCGGGGAGCTGTTTTTT; cdr3_aa: CASTPRTGWSNTGELFF
clone_size: .; cdr3_length: 14; d_call: TRBD1; j_call: TRBJ1-1; v_call: TRBV6-1; cdr3_nt: TGTGCCAGCAGATTCGGACAGGCGAACACTGAAGCTTTCTTT; cdr3_aa: CASRFGQANTEAFF
clone_size: few; cdr3_length: 11; d_call: TRBD2; j_call: TRBJ2-4; v_call: TRBV20-1; cdr3_nt: TGCAGTGCTAGCCGGGGACTAGCGGAGTACTTC; cdr3_aa: CSASRGLAEYF
clone_size: many; cdr3_length: 14; d_call: TRBD2; j_call: TRBJ2-7; v_call: TRBV12-3/TRBV12-4; cdr3_nt: TGTGCCAGCACCCCGCTAGCGGGTGGCTACGAGCAGTACTTC; cdr3_aa: CASTPLAGGYEQYF
clone_size: few; cdr3_length: 14; d_call: .; j_call: TRBJ2-7; v_call: TRBV6-2/TRBV6-3; cdr3_nt: TGTGCCAGCAGGAGGGGGCGCTTGGGAGGGGAGCAGTACTTC; cdr3_aa: CASRRGRLGGEQYF
clone_size: few; cdr3_length: 14; d_call: .; j_call: TRBJ2-7; v_call: TRBV5-1; cdr3_nt: TGCGCCAGCAGCGCCGGACAGTTGAAATACGAGCAGTACTTC; cdr3_aa: CASSAGQLKYEQYF
clone_size: many; cdr3_length: 15; d_call: .; j_call: TRBJ2-3; v_call: TRBV28; cdr3_nt: TGTGCCAGCAGTTTTGCGGGGTCCAGCACAGATACGCAGTATTTT; cdr3_aa: CASSFAGSSTDTQYF
clone_size: .; cdr3_length: 15; d_call: .; j_call: TRBJ2-2; v_call: TRBV7-9; cdr3_nt: TGTGCCAGCAGCTCTGGACCCCCGGGCACCGGGGAGCTGTTTTTT; cdr3_aa: CASSSGPPGTGELFF
clone_size: .; cdr3_length: 15; d_call: TRBD1; j_call: TRBJ2-7; v_call: TRBV6-1; cdr3_nt: TGTGCCAGCAGAGCAACAGGGGCCGGATCCTACGAGCAGTACTTC; cdr3_aa: CASRATGAGSYEQYF
clone_size: many; cdr3_length: 13; d_call: TRBD2; j_call: TRBJ2-3; v_call: TRBV3-1; cdr3_nt: TGTGCCAGCGGGACTAGCGGGGGAGATACGCAGTATTTT; cdr3_aa: CASGTSGGDTQYF
clone_size: few; cdr3_length: 17; d_call: .; j_call: TRBJ1-5; v_call: TRBV6-1; cdr3_nt: TGTGCCAGCAGGTCTTTCCGGGGGGGATATAGCAATCAGCCCCAGCATTTT; cdr3_aa: CASRSFRGGYSNQPQHF
clone_size: many; cdr3_length: 20; d_call: TRBD2; j_call: TRBJ2-7; v_call: TRBV5-1; cdr3_nt: TGCGCCAGCAGCTCCTGGTTAATAGGACTAGCGGGAGGTCATGACTACGAGCAGTACTTC; cdr3_aa: CASSSWLIGLAGGHDYEQYF
clone_size: few; cdr3_length: 15; d_call: .; j_call: TRBJ2-5; v_call: TRBV7-8; cdr3_nt: TGTGCCAGCAGCTTAGAAGCCCACCTGGTTGGGACCCAGTACTTC; cdr3_aa: CASSLEAHLVGTQYF
clone_size: many; cdr3_length: 10; d_call: .; j_call: TRBJ2-7; v_call: TRBV2; cdr3_nt: TGTGCCACCGGCTCCTACGAGCAGTACTTC; cdr3_aa: CATGSYEQYF
clone_size: once; cdr3_length: 15; d_call: TRBD1; j_call: TRBJ1-5; v_call: TRBV12-3/TRBV12-4; cdr3_nt: TGTGCCAGCAGTGGGGACAGGGGGACCAATCAGCCCCAGCATTTT; cdr3_aa: CASSGDRGTNQPQHF
clone_size: .; cdr3_length: 14; d_call: .; j_call: TRBJ1-5; v_call: TRBV20-1; cdr3_nt: TGCAGTGCCCCTTCGACAGGTCTGAATCAGCCCCAGCATTTT; cdr3_aa: CSAPSTGLNQPQHF
clone_size: many; cdr3_length: 16; d_call: TRBD2; j_call: TRBJ2-5; v_call: TRBV24-1; cdr3_nt: TGTGCCACCAGTGACGCGCGGGGGGCCTTGCAAGAGACCCAGTACTTC; cdr3_aa: CATSDARGALQETQYF
clone_size: many; cdr3_length: 14; d_call: .; j_call: TRBJ2-7; v_call: TRBV6-1; cdr3_nt: TGTGCCAGCAGTGAATCACGTACCGGGGACGAGCAGTACTTC; cdr3_aa: CASSESRTGDEQYF
clone_size: many; cdr3_length: 15; d_call: .; j_call: TRBJ2-1; v_call: TRBV18; cdr3_nt: TGTGCCAGCTCACCCCCAACAACAACAGGACTTGAGCAGTTCTTC; cdr3_aa: CASSPPTTTGLEQFF
clone_size: few; cdr3_length: 15; d_call: .; j_call: TRBJ1-5; v_call: TRBV6-1; cdr3_nt: TGTGCCAGCAGTGAATTCTCCATAAGCAATCAGCCCCAGCATTTT; cdr3_aa: CASSEFSISNQPQHF
clone_size: many; cdr3_length: 13; d_call: .; j_call: TRBJ2-7; v_call: TRBV7-9; cdr3_nt: TGTGCCAGCAGCCCGGACAACGGATACGAGCAGTACTTC; cdr3_aa: CASSPDNGYEQYF
clone_size: .; cdr3_length: 16; d_call: TRBD2; j_call: TRBJ2-5; v_call: TRBV4-1; cdr3_nt: TGCGCCAGCAGCCAGTTAGCGGGGGGTGGTTTAGAGGCCCAGTACTTC; cdr3_aa: CASSQLAGGGLEAQYF
clone_size: few; cdr3_length: 18; d_call: .; j_call: TRBJ1-1; v_call: TRBV3-1; cdr3_nt: TGTACCAGCAGCCAAGCTTGGACAGTCCCCCATATGAACACTGAAGCTTTCTTT; cdr3_aa: CTSSQAWTVPHMNTEAFF
clone_size: many; cdr3_length: 13; d_call: .; j_call: TRBJ1-1; v_call: TRBV20-1; cdr3_nt: TGCAGTGCTACAGGGAATCCGAAAACTGAAGCTTTCTTT; cdr3_aa: CSATGNPKTEAFF
clone_size: many; cdr3_length: 16; d_call: .; j_call: TRBJ2-1; v_call: TRBV6-1; cdr3_nt: TGTGCCAGCAGTTATACTACCTTAGCCCCACACAATGAGCAGTTCTTC; cdr3_aa: CASSYTTLAPHNEQFF
clone_size: few; cdr3_length: 15; d_call: TRBD2; j_call: TRBJ2-1; v_call: TRBV4-1; cdr3_nt: TGCGCCAGCAGGCGACTAGCGGGGGCGTACAATGAGCAGTTCTTC; cdr3_aa: CASRRLAGAYNEQFF
clone_size: .; cdr3_length: 16; d_call: .; j_call: TRBJ2-3; v_call: TRBV3-1; cdr3_nt: TGTGCCAGCAGCCTCGGAGCGGACATGAGCACAGATACGCAGTATTTT; cdr3_aa: CASSLGADMSTDTQYF
clone_size: .; cdr3_length: 14; d_call: TRBD1; j_call: TRBJ2-7; v_call: TRBV6-1; cdr3_nt: TGTGCCAGCAGGCGGGGACAGGTCTCCTACGAGCAGTACTTC; cdr3_aa: CASRRGQVSYEQYF
clone_size: many; cdr3_length: 13; d_call: TRBD1; j_call: TRBJ1-1; v_call: TRBV30; cdr3_nt: TGTGCCTGGACTATCTCGACAGGGAGCGAAGCTTTCTTT; cdr3_aa: CAWTISTGSEAFF
clone_size: few; cdr3_length: 14; d_call: .; j_call: TRBJ2-5; v_call: TRBV28; cdr3_nt: TGTGCCAGCTATGGCTGGGGGGCGGGGGAGACCCAGTACTTC; cdr3_aa: CASYGWGAGETQYF
clone_size: few; cdr3_length: 15; d_call: TRBD1; j_call: TRBJ1-5; v_call: TRBV29-1; cdr3_nt: TGCAGCGTTTTGGCAGGGGGCTCGGGTAGTCAGCCCCAGCATTTT; cdr3_aa: CSVLAGGSGSQPQHF
clone_size: .; cdr3_length: 15; d_call: .; j_call: TRBJ1-5; v_call: TRBV28; cdr3_nt: TGTGCCAGCAGTTTAGGGATACGACGGAATCAGCCCCAGCATTTT; cdr3_aa: CASSLGIRRNQPQHF
clone_size: many; cdr3_length: 13; d_call: .; j_call: TRBJ1-1; v_call: TRBV5-1; cdr3_nt: TGCGCCAGCAGCTTGGGACAATCCACTGAAGCTTTCTTT; cdr3_aa: CASSLGQSTEAFF
clone_size: many; cdr3_length: 12; d_call: .; j_call: TRBJ1-1; v_call: TRBV30; cdr3_nt: TGTGCCTCGGGGGTAGAAGGCACTGAAGCTTTCTTT; cdr3_aa: CASGVEGTEAFF
clone_size: few; cdr3_length: 12; d_call: .; j_call: TRBJ2-1; v_call: TRBV29-1; cdr3_nt: TGCAGCGTTGAAACGGTTTACAATGAGCAGTTCTTC; cdr3_aa: CSVETVYNEQFF
clone_size: .; cdr3_length: 15; d_call: TRBD1; j_call: TRBJ1-5; v_call: TRBV6-1; cdr3_nt: TGTGCCAGCAGTCAACAGGGGGATAGCAATCAGCCCCACCATTTT; cdr3_aa: CASSQQGDSNQPHHF
clone_size: many; cdr3_length: 13; d_call: .; j_call: TRBJ1-1; v_call: TRBV6-5; cdr3_nt: TGTGCCAGCAGTTATGACGTCGCAAGTAAAGCTTTCTTT; cdr3_aa: CASSYDVASKAFF
clone_size: many; cdr3_length: 16; d_call: .; j_call: TRBJ2-2; v_call: TRBV29-1; cdr3_nt: TGCAGCGTTGAAGAGAGTGGGCAGGGGGGCGCCGGGGAGCTGTTTTTT; cdr3_aa: CSVEESGQGGAGELFF
clone_size: many; cdr3_length: 13; d_call: .; j_call: TRBJ2-5; v_call: TRBV7-3; cdr3_nt: TGTGCCAGCAGCTTATCGCACCCGGGGACCCAGTACTTC; cdr3_aa: CASSLSHPGTQYF
clone_size: many; cdr3_length: 16; d_call: TRBD1; j_call: TRBJ2-2; v_call: TRBV5-1; cdr3_nt: TGCGCCAGCAGCTTGCCGACAGGGTGGGGCACCGGGGAGCTGTTTTTT; cdr3_aa: CASSLPTGWGTGELFF
clone_size: .; cdr3_length: 13; d_call: .; j_call: TRBJ1-2; v_call: TRBV2; cdr3_nt: TGTGCCAGCAGTCCGTGGGCAGGGCGCGGCTACACCTTC; cdr3_aa: CASSPWAGRGYTF
clone_size: .; cdr3_length: 14; d_call: .; j_call: TRBJ1-5; v_call: TRBV4-1; cdr3_nt: TGCGCCAGCAGCCAAGTAGGAAAGAATCAGCCCCAGCATTTT; cdr3_aa: CASSQVGKNQPQHF
clone_size: many; cdr3_length: 15; d_call: TRBD2; j_call: TRBJ2-3; v_call: TRBV2; cdr3_nt: TGTGCCAGCAACCGAGCGGGGGGAAGCACAGATACGCAGTATTTT; cdr3_aa: CASNRAGGSTDTQYF